The 26 T cell receptor beta chains in this list originate from one sample, sequenced in a study of T cell responses to AZD1222 COVID-19 vaccine (dated by TCRdb to the early 2020s). Library preparation was by the immunoSEQ multiplex PCR assay. TCRdb mirrors the immuneACCESS table, restricted to in-frame sequences. Some clones are absent from its copies; in checked studies, under half trace to an unresolved V gene, and the reason for the others is unknown. This sample holds 95,000 to 100,000 clones; 87% were observed only once. Together, the top ten hold 16% of the sample. The time point label corresponds to: baseline before first vaccination. The material was peripheral blood, obtained on day 0 of AZD1222 vaccination. The receptors derive from an adult in good health.

This CDR3 reads CASSQPFGPRYQETQYF. Written as DNA, the CDR3 is TGTGCCAGCAGCCAACCTTTCGGGCCTAGGTACCAAGAGACCCAGTACTTC. The chain recombines TRBV14 with TRBJ2-5; D ambiguous. This CDR3 is 17 amino acids long. Per germline, CDR1 SGHDN and CDR2 FVKESK. V was cut by 2 bases and J by 0 bases, with 16 bases left in between.

This chain links TRBV18 with TRBJ2-5; D perhaps matches TRBD1 (5 bases). Deletions cut 4 bases from V and 2 bases from J, with 14 bases between. The CDR3 runs to 15 residues. The germline V gene encodes CDR1 KGHSH and CDR2 LQKENI. The CDR3 spells CASSLDTQRQETQYF. The CDR3 coding sequence is TGTGCCAGCTCACTGGACACGCAACGACAAGAGACCCAGTACTTC.

This chain joins TRBV6-1 and TRBJ1-5; 7 nucleotides align to TRBD1. The V segment lost 1 base and the J segment 8 bases; nucleotides outside the gene matches: 8. The CDR3 runs to 15 residues. From germline, CDR1 is MNHNS and CDR2 SASEGT. CDR3 loop: CASSEVRGGVEPQHF. The CDR3 coding sequence is TGTGCCAGCAGTGAAGTGAGAGGGGGCGTTGAGCCCCAGCATTTT.

This chain joins TRBV2 and TRBJ2-2; D remains unclear. The CDR3 extends over 14 amino acids. CDR1 is SNHLY and CDR2 is FYNNEI in the germline V gene. V lost 5 bases, J lost 5 bases, and 12 bases lay in between. CDR3 in DNA: TGTGCCAGCAGTCTGAACGCTAGAACCGGGGAGCTGTTTTTT. This translates into CASSLNARTGELFF.

This chain connects TRBV7-2 to TRBJ2-1; D possibly uses TRBD1 or TRBD2 (5 bases each). V lost 1 base, J lost 4 bases, and 11 bases lay in between. The V gene's germline CDR1 is SGHTA and CDR2 FQGNSA. The CDR3 is made up of 15 amino acids. CDR3 nucleotide sequence: TGTGCCAGCAGCTTAGAAGGGACGGTTTACAATGAGCAGTTCTTC. This translates into CASSLEGTVYNEQFF. Filled out from reference TRBV7-2 and TRBJ2-1, the complete variable domain reads GAGVSQSPSNKVTEKGKDVELRCDPISGHTALYWYRQSLGQGLEFLIYFQGNSAPDKSGLPSDRFSAERTGGSVSTLTIQRTQQEDSAVYLCASSLEGTVYNEQFFGPGTRLTVL.

V gene TRBV6-5 combines with J gene TRBJ2-2; maybe TRBD1 (6 bases). Looked up from germline, CDR1 is MNHEY and CDR2 is SVGAGI. This CDR3 has 15 amino acids. With 6 bases removed from V and 6 bases from J, the gap between germline ends came to 17 bases. The CDR3 coding sequence is TGTGCCAGCAGCGGGGTACAGGGAACCGCCGGGGAGCTGTTTTTT. This codes for CASSGVQGTAGELFF.

This clone was picked up a small number of times. The chain is built from TRBV6-1 and TRBJ1-2; the D is unclear. This CDR3 is built from 14 residues. Trimming took 2 bases from V and 10 from J, leaving 17 bases between them. CDR1 MNHNS and CDR2 SASEGT come from the germline V gene. CDR3 residues: CASSEMVGQAAYTF. DNA for the CDR3: TGTGCCAGCAGTGAAATGGTTGGGCAGGCCGCCTACACCTTC.

The V gene is TRBV12-3 or TRBV12-4, the J gene TRBJ1-1; D perhaps matches TRBD1 (5 bases). The CDR3 has 13 amino acids. V lost 4 bases to trimming and J lost 1 base, with 7 bases between them. CDR3 DNA: TGTGCCAGCAGTTGGACACCGAACACTGAAGCTTTCTTT. Encoded protein: CASSWTPNTEAFF.

V and J are TRBV15 and TRBJ2-2; 7 nucleotides align to TRBD1. Germline-derived CDR1 and CDR2 are LNHNV and YYDKDF (reference sequence). V dropped 0 bases and J dropped 1; count of bases not matched to a gene: 5. The CDR3 totals 17 residues. CDR3 sequence (DNA): TGTGCCACCAGCAGAGATCGGGCAGGGGGGAACACCGGGGAGCTGTTTTTT. It encodes CATSRDRAGGNTGELFF.

CDR3 amino acids: CAWSVARGRQPQHF. The CDR3 DNA sequence: TGTGCCTGGAGTGTAGCAAGGGGCCGCCAGCCCCAGCATTTT. The chain joins TRBV30 to TRBJ1-5; TRBD1 is a possible D gene (5 bases). The germline V gene encodes CDR1 GTSNPN and CDR2 SVGIG (reference sequence). Trimming took off 0 bases at V and 7 bases at J, with 13 bases between the two ends. This CDR3 is 14 amino acids long.

The chain joins TRBV15 to TRBJ1-4, with D possibly TRBD1 on 5 matching bases. This CDR3 comprises 16 residues. The germline gives CDR1 LNHNV, CDR2 YYDKDF (reference sequence). The V end lost 0 bases, the J end lost 8 bases, and 16 bases lay between the germline ends. CDR3 sequence reads: CATSRDFRAASEKLFF. The CDR3 bases are TGTGCCACCAGCAGAGATTTCAGGGCCGCTAGCGAAAAACTGTTTTTT.

This chain joins TRBV28 and TRBJ1-1; 8 nucleotides align to TRBD1. The germline V gene encodes CDR1 MDHEN and CDR2 SYDVKM. The CDR3 has 14 residues. V was pared by 5 bases and J by 4 bases, with 6 bases of the junction left unmatched. CDR3: CASSPYRGSTEAFF. The CDR3 nucleotides read TGTGCCAGCAGTCCCTACAGGGGGTCCACTGAAGCTTTCTTT. Supplemented by reference TRBV28 and TRBJ1-1, the full variable domain reads DVKVTQSSRYLVKRTGEKVFLECVQDMDHENMFWYRQDPGLGLRLIYFSYDVKMKEKGDIPEGYSVSREKKERFSLILESASTNQTSMYLCASSPYRGSTEAFFGQGTRLTVV.

The V and J genes are TRBV30 and TRBJ1-1, with D hard to call. V lost 2 bases to trimming and J lost 0 bases, with 10 bases between them. The CDR3 runs to 14 residues. In germline, CDR1 is GTSNPN, CDR2 SVGIG (reference sequence). CDR3 residues: CAWSQSGMNTEAFF. The CDR3 DNA reads TGTGCCTGGAGTCAAAGTGGGATGAACACTGAAGCTTTCTTT.

This clone was counted a single time. The chain links TRBV19 to TRBJ2-5; D gene ambiguous. Trimming removed 3 bases at V and 2 bases at J, with 7 bases between. The CDR3 sequence is 13 residues long. Germline V lookup: CDR1 LNHDA, CDR2 SQIVND (reference sequence). This CDR3 reads CASSISRQETQYF. As DNA, the CDR3 is TGTGCCAGTAGTATTTCGCGACAAGAGACCCAGTACTTC.

The gene calls are TRBV2 and TRBJ1-6; no clear D. The germline V gene encodes CDR1 SNHLY and CDR2 FYNNEI. The ends were cut back, 10 bases at V and 7 bases at J, with 11 bases in the middle. The CDR3 contains 12 residues. CDR3 sequence: CATQSANSPLHF. The CDR3, as DNA: TGTGCCACGCAATCAGCAAATTCACCCCTCCACTTT.

The V and J genes are TRBV6-1 and TRBJ1-5; TRBD1 matches 7 bases. The germline V gene encodes CDR1 MNHNS and CDR2 SASEGT. The CDR3 has 14 residues. Germline trimming cut 5 bases from V and 4 bases from J; bases unmatched to any gene: 5. In DNA form, the CDR3 reads TGTGCCAGCAGTCTAACGACAGGGAATCAGCCCCAGCATTTT. This codes for CASSLTTGNQPQHF.

The chain recombines TRBV10-3 with TRBJ2-3, with a weak D call TRBD1 (7 bases). Trimming stripped 5 bases from V and 4 bases from J, with 16 bases between. CDR1 ENHRY and CDR2 SYGVKD come from the germline V gene. The CDR3 is made up of 15 amino acids. The CDR3 is CAISRQGGEADTQYF. DNA of the CDR3: TGTGCCATCAGTAGACAGGGAGGAGAGGCAGATACGCAGTATTTT.

The genes are TRBV12-3 or TRBV12-4 and TRBJ2-5, with 8 nucleotides matching TRBD2. Germline trimming cut 4 bases from V and 4 bases from J; bases unmatched to any gene: 2. CDR3 size: 13 residues. Written as DNA, the CDR3 is TGTGCCAGCAGTTGGGCGGGAGGAGAGACCCAGTACTTC. It yields the protein CASSWAGGETQYF.

V is TRBV4-1 and J is TRBJ2-3; D ambiguous. Deletions cut 0 bases from V and 1 base from J, with 5 bases between. The CDR3 covers 14 residues. Germline CDR1 reads MGHRA; CDR2 reads YSYEKL. In DNA, the CDR3 is TGCGCCAGCAGCCAAGATCCCGGCACAGATACGCAGTATTTT. Protein product: CASSQDPGTDTQYF.

The chain employs TRBV10-3 and TRBJ1-5; D gene ambiguous. V was trimmed by 3 bases and J by 5 bases, leaving 8 bases between them. Germline values: CDR1 ENHRY, CDR2 SYGVKD. CDR3 length: 13 residues. CDR3 sequence reads: CAISETKDQPQHF. The CDR3 region has the DNA TGTGCCATCAGTGAAACGAAGGATCAGCCCCAGCATTTT.

The chain couples TRBV7-2 to TRBJ2-1, with a weak D call TRBD2 (5 bases). V lost 1 base to trimming and J lost 12 bases, with 25 bases between them. This CDR3 is 17 amino acids long. Germline V gene sequence: CDR1 SGHTA, CDR2 FQGNSA. CDR3 in amino acids: CASSLVSVSERYWGQFF. CDR3 sequence (DNA): TGTGCCAGCAGCTTAGTATCGGTTAGCGAGAGATACTGGGGGCAGTTCTTC.

This rearrangement joins TRBV14 to TRBJ1-4, with D maybe TRBD1 (5 bases). CDR3 size: 14 residues. Per the germline V gene, CDR1 is SGHDN and CDR2 is FVKESK. The V end was cut by 8 bases, the J end by 7 bases, with 17 bases between. For the CDR3, the DNA is TGTGCCAGCCGACCGACGAGGGGCGGTGAAAAACTGTTTTTT. Translating gives CASRPTRGGEKLFF.

This chain uses TRBV18 with TRBJ1-2, with a weak D call TRBD1 (6 bases). V was clipped by 1 base and J by 6 bases, with 9 bases between them. CDR1 KGHSH and CDR2 LQKENI come from the germline V gene. The CDR3 length is 13 residues. CDR3 sequence (DNA): TGTGCCAGCTCACCACAGGGGGAGAATGGCTACACCTTC. It is translated as CASSPQGENGYTF.

The V and J genes are TRBV24-1 and TRBJ1-5; D gene unclear. CDR1 and CDR2 from the germline V gene are KGHDR and SFDVKD. This CDR3 is built from 15 residues. The V end lost 4 bases, the J end lost 2 bases, and 11 bases lay between the germline ends. The CDR3 DNA reads as TGTGCCACCAGTGACTCCACACGGGGCAATCAGCCCCAGCATTTT. This codes for CATSDSTRGNQPQHF.

The chain employs TRBV4-1 and TRBJ1-2, with 9 nucleotides matching TRBD1. The V gene's germline CDR1 is MGHRA and CDR2 YSYEKL. The V gene end was trimmed by 3 bases and the J gene end by 7 bases; junction bases not matched to a gene: 9. CDR3 length: 15 residues. CDR3 bases: TGCGCCAGCAGCCAGGACAGGGGAGGATCGGGTGGCTACACCTTC. Translation gives CASSQDRGGSGGYTF.

J is TRBJ1-1 and V is TRBV27; perhaps TRBD1 as D (6 bases). The CDR3 runs 13 residues. CDR1 and CDR2 (germline): MNHEY, SMNVEV (reference sequence). The ends were cut back, 6 bases at V and 5 bases at J, with 13 bases in the middle. The CDR3 loop is CASSTGSWTEAFF. The CDR3 DNA follows: TGTGCCAGCAGCACAGGGTCTTGGACTGAAGCTTTCTTT.